Listed below are T cell receptor beta chains from one sample, sequenced in a study of cytomegalovirus exposure and HLA in healthy donors. Method: immunoSEQ multiplex PCR; TCRdb's copy keeps in-frame clones and lacks some. This table has some 200,000 clones, more than 75% appearing once. Source material: PBMCs. The source is a girl under two years old in good health and CMV-seronegative. The CDR3 runs from the conserved cysteine through the conserved F or W. A D gene is named only where the DNA matches it firmly. Clone size, where shown, is once, few, many, or a class for clones that have expanded.

d_gene: TRBD2
v_gene: TRBV19
j_gene: TRBJ2-1
abundance: NA
CDR3nt: TGTGCCAGTAGCCCGTCCTTGACTAGCGCCAAAAGGGACAATGAGCAGTTCTTC
CDR3aa: CASSPSLTSAKRDNEQFF

d_gene: NA
v_gene: TRBV29-1
j_gene: TRBJ1-1
abundance: NA
CDR3nt: TGCAGCGTTGCCACAGGTACTTTGAACACTGAAGCTTTCTTT
CDR3aa: CSVATGTLNTEAFF

d_gene: NA
v_gene: TRBV6-6
j_gene: TRBJ2-5
abundance: NA
CDR3nt: TGTGCCAGCAGTTACGCAGGGAAAGAGACCCAGTACTTC
CDR3aa: CASSYAGKETQYF

d_gene: NA
v_gene: TRBV21-1
j_gene: TRBJ2-1
abundance: NA
CDR3nt: TGTGCCAGCAGCAAAGCGGAGAGAGGAAGACTCGATGAGCAGTTCTTC
CDR3aa: CASSKAERGRLDEQFF

d_gene: NA
v_gene: TRBV30
j_gene: TRBJ1-1
abundance: NA
CDR3nt: TGTGCCTGGAGTGTACGGAGATTTGGAAACACTGAAGCTTTCTTT
CDR3aa: CAWSVRRFGNTEAFF

d_gene: NA
v_gene: TRBV5-1
j_gene: TRBJ2-6
abundance: NA
CDR3nt: TGCGCCAGCAGCTATTGGGTACAGGTTAGCTCTGGGGCCAACGTCCTGACTTTC
CDR3aa: CASSYWVQVSSGANVLTF

d_gene: TRBD1
v_gene: TRBV10-3
j_gene: TRBJ1-5
abundance: NA
CDR3nt: TGTGCCATCAGTGAGGCAGGGGGCGATCATCAGCCCCAGCATTTT
CDR3aa: CAISEAGGDHQPQHF

d_gene: TRBD2
v_gene: TRBV2
j_gene: TRBJ2-1
abundance: NA
CDR3nt: TGTGCCAGCAGTTTCCTAAAAGCCGGGGGGGACAATGAGCAGTTCTTC
CDR3aa: CASSFLKAGGDNEQFF

d_gene: NA
v_gene: TRBV7-3
j_gene: TRBJ1-5
abundance: NA
CDR3nt: TGTGCCAGCAGCGCAGCGGTGGGGACTCCAGAGAATCAGCCCCAGCATTTT
CDR3aa: CASSAAVGTPENQPQHF

d_gene: NA
v_gene: TRBV4-2
j_gene: TRBJ2-3
abundance: NA
CDR3nt: TGTGCCAGCAGCCAAGTCCGGAGCACAGATACGCAGTATTTT
CDR3aa: CASSQVRSTDTQYF

d_gene: NA
v_gene: TRBV5-1
j_gene: TRBJ1-1
abundance: NA
CDR3nt: TGCGCCAGCACCAACTCAGGGTCTGAAGCTTTCTTT
CDR3aa: CASTNSGSEAFF

d_gene: TRBD1
v_gene: TRBV27
j_gene: TRBJ2-7
abundance: NA
CDR3nt: TGTGCCAGCAGTGACCAGTGGGGACAGACCTACGAGCAGTACTTC
CDR3aa: CASSDQWGQTYEQYF

d_gene: NA
v_gene: TRBV5-6
j_gene: TRBJ1-5
abundance: NA
CDR3nt: TGTGCCAGCAGCATGGGAGGGGGAGATCAGCCCCAGCATTTT
CDR3aa: CASSMGGGDQPQHF

d_gene: NA
v_gene: TRBV5-1
j_gene: TRBJ2-7
abundance: NA
CDR3nt: TGCGCCAGCAGCTTGGAGGACAGCTCCTACGAGCAGTACTTC
CDR3aa: CASSLEDSSYEQYF

d_gene: TRBD2
v_gene: TRBV5-6
j_gene: TRBJ2-7
abundance: NA
CDR3nt: TGTGCCAGCAGCTTGTTTGGCGGGAGGAGCTCCTACGAGCAGTACTTC
CDR3aa: CASSLFGGRSSYEQYF

d_gene: TRBD1
v_gene: TRBV6-5
j_gene: TRBJ1-2
abundance: NA
CDR3nt: TGTGCCAGCAGTCCACAGGGGACCTATGGCTACACCTTC
CDR3aa: CASSPQGTYGYTF

d_gene: TRBD1
v_gene: TRBV27
j_gene: TRBJ2-2
abundance: NA
CDR3nt: TGTGCCAGTGCCTTGTTACAGGGGGCGGGCGGGGAGCTGTTTTTT
CDR3aa: CASALLQGAGGELFF

d_gene: NA
v_gene: TRBV2
j_gene: TRBJ2-7
abundance: NA
CDR3nt: TGTGCCAGCCTGGGCCAATCCTACGAGCAGTACTTC
CDR3aa: CASLGQSYEQYF

d_gene: NA
v_gene: TRBV4-1
j_gene: TRBJ1-5
abundance: once
CDR3nt: TGCGCCAGCAGCCAAGAGTTCTACAGGATTCGTGGCAGCAATCAGCCCCAGCATTTT
CDR3aa: CASSQEFYRIRGSNQPQHF

d_gene: TRBD1
v_gene: TRBV5-1
j_gene: TRBJ2-5
abundance: once
CDR3nt: TGCGCCAGCAGCCCTGGGACAGGGCAAGAGACCCAGTACTTC
CDR3aa: CASSPGTGQETQYF

d_gene: NA
v_gene: TRBV15
j_gene: TRBJ2-7
abundance: once
CDR3nt: TGTGCCACCAGCAGAGATTCGTTGAGGATATACGAGCAGTACTTC
CDR3aa: CATSRDSLRIYEQYF